These 19 T cell receptor beta chains came from one sample sequenced in a study of graft-versus-host responses after intestinal transplantation. Their specific antigens are unknown. Profiling relied on immunoSEQ multiplex PCR, and the TCRdb table lists in-frame clones only, not all of them. Of tens of thousands of clones in the sample, roughly 90% are singletons; the top ten hold around 0.11%. The material was unstimulated CD4+ T cells sorted from spleen or lymph node cells, obtained before intestinal transplant. These receptors all come from a human donor who received an intestinal transplant.

The chain uses TRBV6-5 and TRBJ1-1; TRBD1 might be the D (5 bases). With 3 bases removed from V and 6 bases from J, the gap between germline ends came to 11 bases. The CDR3 runs 13 residues. Germline loops: CDR1 MNHEY, CDR2 SVGAGI. CDR3: CASSYSGGSEAFF. For the CDR3, the DNA is TGTGCCAGCAGTTATTCGGGGGGTTCTGAAGCTTTCTTT.

V and J are TRBV7-3 and TRBJ1-1; D call uncertain. Trimming stripped 5 bases from V and 5 bases from J, with 21 bases between. This CDR3 has 16 residues. Germline CDR1 is SGHTA and CDR2 is FQGTGA. Here the CDR3 reads CASSPTPDGGGTEAFF. The CDR3 DNA reads as TGTGCCAGCAGCCCGACCCCGGACGGAGGTGGGACTGAAGCTTTCTTT.

This clone has more than one count but fewer than ten. V and J are TRBV2 and TRBJ1-1, with D tentatively TRBD1 (6 bases). The CDR3 runs to 13 residues. Germline V gene lookup returns CDR1 SNHLY and CDR2 FYNNEI. V was trimmed by 5 bases and J by 4 bases, leaving 11 bases between them. This CDR3 reads CASSITGSTEAFF. CDR3 nucleotide sequence: TGTGCCAGCAGTATTACAGGGAGCACTGAAGCTTTCTTT. The whole variable domain, remainder taken from reference TRBV2 and TRBJ1-1, is EPEVTQTPSHQVTQMGQEVILRCVPISNHLYFYWYRQILGQKVEFLVSFYNNEISEKSEIFDDQFSVERPDGSNFTLKIRSTKLEDSAMYFCASSITGSTEAFFGQGTRLTVV.

The chain employs TRBV29-1 and TRBJ1-1, with D perhaps matching TRBD1 (5 bases). The ends were cut back, 7 bases at V and 3 bases at J, with 12 bases in the middle. This CDR3 is built from 12 residues. CDR1 is SQVTM, CDR2 ANQGSEA, per germline. The CDR3 loop is CSESGGDTEAFF. The CDR3 nucleotides are TGCAGCGAATCGGGGGGGGACACTGAAGCTTTCTTT.

The chain employs TRBV9 and TRBJ2-6; D possibly corresponds to TRBD2 (5 bases). V shed 4 bases and J shed 2 bases, with 16 bases lying between them. The germline V gene encodes CDR1 SGDLS and CDR2 YYNGEE. This CDR3 comprises 17 residues. This CDR3 is CASSSGSPTPGANVLTF. Here the CDR3 DNA reads TGTGCCAGCAGCTCGGGATCCCCGACCCCTGGGGCCAACGTCCTGACTTTC.

V and J are TRBV6-5 and TRBJ2-5; TRBD1 might be the D (7 bases). CDR1 MNHEY and CDR2 SVGAGI come from the germline V gene. This CDR3 comprises 14 residues. Trimming shortened V by 5 bases and J by 5 bases, and 15 bases separated the two germline ends. The CDR3 reads CASSQTGRPETQYF. The CDR3 DNA is TGTGCCAGCAGTCAGACAGGGAGGCCGGAGACCCAGTACTTC.

The sample holds a few counts of this clone. This chain connects TRBV5-1 to TRBJ1-6; D gene ambiguous. The germline V gene has CDR1 SGHRS and CDR2 YFSETQ. The V gene lost 0 bases and the J gene lost 7 bases, with 5 bases spanning the gap. The CDR3 has 13 residues. The chain's CDR3 is CASSLAANSPLHF. Written as DNA, the CDR3 is TGCGCCAGCAGCTTGGCCGCGAATTCACCCCTCCACTTT.

This rearrangement joins TRBV20-1 to TRBJ2-7, with D tentatively TRBD2 (6 bases). The V gene's germline CDR1 is DFQATT and CDR2 SNEGSKA (reference sequence). Between the trimmed V and J ends, which lost 6 bases and 4 bases, there was a span of 10 bases. The CDR3 has 11 residues. The CDR3 DNA reads as TGCAGTGCCCGCGGGGTTTACGAGCAGTACTTC. Protein: CSARGVYEQYF.

This chain joins TRBV2 and TRBJ1-2, with unresolved D. Germline V CDR1 and CDR2: SNHLY, FYNNEI. The CDR3 runs to 16 residues. V was cut by 1 base and J by 4 bases, with 16 bases left in between. CDR3 DNA sequence: TGTGCCAGCAGTGAAGGGCGACGACAATCAGGCTATGGCTACACCTTC. Its protein product is CASSEGRRQSGYGYTF.

This chain uses TRBV29-1 with TRBJ2-1; TRBD2 is a possible D gene (6 bases). Germline V gene lookup returns CDR1 SQVTM and CDR2 ANQGSEA. The CDR3 is 14 amino acids. The V end was cut by 7 bases, the J end by 6 bases, with 19 bases between. CDR3 region: CSALRGTSGNEQFF. CDR3 DNA sequence: TGCAGCGCCCTCCGGGGGACTTCGGGCAATGAGCAGTTCTTC.

The gene calls are TRBV7-2 and TRBJ2-5, with D tentatively TRBD2 (6 bases). V dropped 5 bases and J dropped 1 base, with 11 bases sitting between them. The CDR3 sequence is 14 residues long. Germline V CDR1 and CDR2: SGHTA, FQGNSA. In DNA, the CDR3 is TGTGCCAGCAGCATCGGGGGATCCCAAGAGACCCAGTACTTC. Protein: CASSIGGSQETQYF.

The chain joins TRBV2 to TRBJ1-6, with D maybe TRBD1 (5 bases). The CDR3 sequence is 14 residues long. Germline V gene sequence: CDR1 SNHLY, CDR2 FYNNEI. V gave up 10 bases and J gave up 9 bases, with 19 bases separating them. This chain's CDR3 is CATRTSPLISPLHF. The CDR3 DNA reads TGTGCCACCAGGACAAGCCCCCTTATTTCACCCCTCCACTTT.

This chain joins TRBV2 and TRBJ1-1; 10 nucleotides agree with TRBD1. Germline V CDR1 and CDR2: SNHLY, FYNNEI. V was pared by 10 bases and J by 3 bases, with 5 bases of the junction left unmatched. The CDR3 contains 13 residues. The CDR3 here is CATLGQGYTEAFF. CDR3 sequence (DNA): TGTGCCACCCTGGGACAGGGGTACACTGAAGCTTTCTTT.

The chain is built from TRBV7-9 and TRBJ2-2, with D unclear. V dropped 7 bases and J dropped 3 bases, with 6 bases sitting between them. This CDR3 is built from 12 residues. CDR1 and CDR2 (germline): SEHNR, FQNEAQ (reference sequence). Here the CDR3 DNA reads TGTGCCAGCACCTCGGACACCGGGGAGCTGTTTTTT. Protein product: CASTSDTGELFF.

This sequence joins TRBV19 and TRBJ1-3, with D maybe TRBD1 (5 bases). Germline V gene lookup returns CDR1 LNHDA and CDR2 SQIVND (reference sequence). Trimming removed 3 bases from V and 7 bases from J, with 13 bases in between. CDR3 length equals 14 residues. CDR3 amino acids: CASSISQGRNTIYF. The CDR3 bases are TGTGCCAGTAGTATCTCCCAGGGCCGGAACACCATATATTTT. Combining the CDR3 with reference TRBV19 and TRBJ1-3 gives the whole variable domain DGGITQSPKYLFRKEGQNVTLSCEQNLNHDAMYWYRQDPGQGLRLIYYSQIVNDFQKGDIAEGYSVSREKKESFPLTVTSAQKNPTAFYLCASSISQGRNTIYFGEGSWLTVV.

This chain connects TRBV5-8 to TRBJ2-3; 7 bases map to TRBD2. CDR1 and CDR2 (germline): SGHTS, YDEGEE. The CDR3 totals 16 residues. J lost 0 bases, V lost 4 bases, and 8 bases had no gene match. The CDR3 sequence: CASSLGAGPSTDTQYF. The DNA for the CDR3 is TGTGCCAGCAGCCTCGGAGCGGGACCTAGCACAGATACGCAGTATTTT.

This clone was observed a few times. This sample includes further DNA sequences coding for the same CDR3. The chain combines TRBV5-1 with TRBJ2-7; D might be TRBD1 (7 bases). CDR1 SGHRS and CDR2 YFSETQ come from the germline V gene. V was cut by 0 bases and J by 1 base, with 11 bases left in between. There are 15 residues in the CDR3. DNA for the CDR3: TGCGCCAGCAGCTTGGGTCAGGGGGGATCCTACGAGCAGTACTTC. Protein sequence: CASSLGQGGSYEQYF.

As for this clone: Its ends do not fully match the called genes, so a read error is possible. The chain uses TRBV27 and TRBJ2-2, with a weak D call TRBD2 (5 bases). CDR1 MNHEY and CDR2 SMNVEV come from the germline V gene (reference sequence). The CDR3 has 12 amino acids. In DNA, the CDR3 is TGTGCCAGCAGTTTCAACACCGGGGAGTTGTTTTTT. Translated: CASSFNTGELFF.

The chain couples TRBV10-1 to TRBJ1-1; D is undetermined. Germline-derived CDR1 and CDR2 are WNHNN and SYGVQD (reference sequence). The ends were cut back, 4 bases at V and 4 bases at J, with 13 bases in the middle. There are 14 residues in the CDR3. The CDR3 protein is CASSANSEGTEAFF. In DNA, the CDR3 is TGCGCCAGCAGTGCTAACTCCGAGGGCACTGAAGCTTTCTTT.